The 7 T cell receptor beta chains given below trace back to one sample, sequenced in a study of vaccination and CD4 T cells after COVID-19. Cultured CD4+ T cell DNA underwent sequencing with the Oncomine TCR Beta short-read assay. Via MiXCR, TCRdb re-called the PCR reads, giving one row per CDR3 protein. The sample yields about 7,100 distinct CDR3 sequences, approximately 69% seen once. For these receptors, no antigen is known. The sample's treatment: roughly 10-day PBMC culture with coronavirus spike peptide pools or control peptides (ViraFEST assay). Sequencing was done on a sample of CD4+ T cells from blood, cultured in vitro. The receptors come from a human donor who had recovered from COVID-19.

The chain employs TRBV24-1 and TRBJ1-1, with TRBD1 matching 7 bases. The CDR3 has 13 amino acids. Germline V gene sequence: CDR1 KGHDR, CDR2 SFDVKD. Trimming removed 7 bases from V and 1 base from J; junction bases left unmatched: 2. The CDR3, as DNA: TGTGCCACCAGAAGACAGGGGAACACTGAAGCTTTCTTT. It is translated as CATRRQGNTEAFF.

The V call is TRBV7-9, the J call TRBJ2-1; 7 positions match TRBD1. The CDR3 has 13 amino acids. V lost 5 bases to trimming and J lost 9 bases; unmatched junction nucleotides: 7. The germline V gene has CDR1 SEHNR and CDR2 FQNEAQ (reference sequence). This CDR3 is CASSHGTAREQFF. In DNA form, the CDR3 reads TGTGCCAGCAGCCACGGGACAGCCCGTGAGCAGTTCTTC.

The V and J genes are TRBV6-1 and TRBJ2-7; TRBD1 agrees at 8 bases. V lost 6 bases to trimming and J lost 0 bases; unmatched junction nucleotides: 7. Germline loops: CDR1 MNHNS, CDR2 SASEGT. This CDR3 spans 15 amino acids. The CDR3 region has the DNA TGTGCCAGCAGGTCGGGACAGGCGAGCTCCTACGAGCAGTACTTC. This translates into CASRSGQASSYEQYF.

The chain joins TRBV7-2 to TRBJ2-5, with TRBD2 identical over 12 bases. The germline CDR1 and CDR2 sequences are SGHTA and FQGNSA. V was clipped by 1 base and J by 8 bases; unmatched bases: 5. CDR3 length equals 15 residues. The CDR3 bases are TGTGCCAGCAGCTTAGATCGGACTAGCGGGAAAACCCAGTACTTC. Its protein product is CASSLDRTSGKTQYF.

The count of this clonotype is one. J is TRBJ2-1 and V is TRBV12-3 or TRBV12-4; D is uncertain. The V end was cut by 2 bases, the J end by 2 bases, with 10 bases between. This CDR3 spans 15 amino acids. CDR3 protein: CASSLSTSPYNEQFF. For the CDR3, the DNA is TGTGCCAGCAGTTTAAGTACAAGCCCCTACAATGAGCAGTTCTTC.

The chain couples TRBV11-2 to TRBJ1-1; no clear D gene. Germline-derived CDR1 and CDR2 are SGHAT and FQNNGV. V lost 5 bases and J lost 4, with 17 bases in between. This CDR3 has 15 residues. This CDR3 is CASSPLTGSATEAFF. The CDR3 DNA reads TGTGCCAGCAGCCCCCTCACGGGAAGCGCCACTGAAGCTTTCTTT.

The chain joins TRBV7-2 to TRBJ2-3; TRBD2 agrees at 7 bases. The germline V gene has CDR1 SGHTA and CDR2 FQGNSA. This CDR3 is 16 amino acids long. Germline trimming cut 0 bases from V and 1 base from J; bases unmatched to any gene: 4. Here the CDR3 reads CASSLAAGVRTDTQYF. CDR3 bases: TGTGCCAGCAGCTTAGCGGCGGGAGTTCGCACAGATACGCAGTATTTT.